Listed here are 26 T cell receptor beta chains from one sample, sequenced in a study of T cell repertoires in cytomegalovirus infection. TCRdb re-derived calls from the reads in MiXCR, one entry per CDR3 protein. This sample yields a few hundred thousand distinct CDR3 sequences, of which roughly 10% are seen a single time; approximately 15% belongs to the top ten. The source material was PBMCs. The source of these receptors is a human donor in good health (CMV status not recorded). Some clones in this sample may be carry-over from other donors' samples.

This sequence joins TRBV30 and TRBJ1-4; D is undetermined. This CDR3 contains 15 residues. The V and J ends lost 1 base and 4 bases respectively, with 13 bases between them. CDR1 and CDR2 from the germline V gene are GTSNPN and SVGIG (reference sequence). In nucleotides, the CDR3 is TGTGCCTGGAGTGCCGCCGTCGCTGGTAATGAAAAACTGTTTTTT. Protein sequence: CAWSAAVAGNEKLFF.

CDR3 amino acids: CASSWGPQGEKLFF. CDR3 bases: TGCGCCAGCAGCTGGGGGCCACAGGGTGAAAAACTGTTTTTT. The chain has TRBV5-1 and TRBJ1-4; possibly TRBD1 for D (6 bases). The V end was cut by 3 bases, the J end by 7 bases, with 13 bases between. The CDR3 runs to 14 residues. Germline V gene data show CDR1 as SGHRS and CDR2 as YFSETQ.

This clonotype appeared many times. The rearrangement joins TRBV7-2 to TRBJ1-3; D gene uncertain. The CDR3 runs to 16 residues. The germline V and J ends were trimmed by 2 bases and 0 bases, with 11 bases remaining between them. Germline V gene sequence: CDR1 SGHTA, CDR2 FQGNSA. CDR3 coding DNA: TGTGCCAGCAGCTTACTGGCGGCGGGCTCTGGAAACACCATATATTTT. Its protein product is CASSLLAAGSGNTIYF.

J is TRBJ2-3 and V is TRBV20-1, with TRBD2 identical over 7 bases. The V gene end was trimmed by 0 bases and the J gene end by 2 bases; junction bases not matched to a gene: 8. Looked up from germline, CDR1 is DFQATT and CDR2 is SNEGSKA (reference sequence). The length of the CDR3 is 16 residues. For the CDR3, the DNA is TGCAGTGCTAGAGACCCTACCACTAGCGTCACAGATACGCAGTATTTT. This encodes CSARDPTTSVTDTQYF.

Worth noting for this clonotype: Just one base apart from a much larger clone, this may be a read error. The chain employs TRBV12-3 or TRBV12-4 and TRBJ2-7; perhaps TRBD2 as D (5 bases). This CDR3 has 13 residues. Trimming stripped 6 bases from V and 2 bases from J, with 11 bases between. CDR3 DNA: TGTGCCAGCAGCTCCGGGATAACCTACGAGCAGTACTTC. This codes for CASSSGITYEQYF.

This clonotype has a count of ten or more. This sequence joins TRBV7-2 and TRBJ2-3; a possible D gene is TRBD2 (6 bases). Germline V gene lookup returns CDR1 SGHTA and CDR2 FQGNSA. The CDR3 has 14 amino acids. V lost 1 base and J lost 13, with 18 bases in between. In nucleotides, the CDR3 is TGTGCCAGCAGCTTAGAATTAGCGGAGCCCCTGAAGTATTTT. Protein sequence: CASSLELAEPLKYF. Full variable domain (remainder filled in from reference TRBV7-2 and TRBJ2-3): GAGVSQSPSNKVTEKGKDVELRCDPISGHTALYWYRQSLGQGLEFLIYFQGNSAPDKSGLPSDRFSAERTGGSVSTLTIQRTQQEDSAVYLCASSLELAEPLKYFGPGTRLTVL.

This clonotype was picked up a small number of times. The CDR3 DNA is TGCGCCAGCAGTCGGGGGAGGACTAGCGGCGGCACCGGGGAGCTGTTTTTT. Its protein product is CASSRGRTSGGTGELFF. The chain links TRBV5-1 to TRBJ2-2; 10 bases agree with TRBD2. CDR1 SGHRS and CDR2 YFSETQ come from the germline V gene. Unmatched junction bases numbered 11, after V lost 5 bases and J lost 4 bases. The CDR3 spans 17 residues.

This clonotype was counted many times. The chain is built from TRBV28 and TRBJ2-1; D is undetermined. Germline V gives CDR1 MDHEN, CDR2 SYDVKM. CDR3 length: 14 amino acids. V was shortened by 5 bases and J by 9 bases, with 17 bases between the two germline ends. DNA of the CDR3: TGTGCCAGCAGTCCAACGTCCACACGCACTGAGCAGTTCTTC. This gives the protein CASSPTSTRTEQFF. Based on the CDR3 plus reference TRBV28 and TRBJ2-1, the full variable domain is DVKVTQSSRYLVKRTGEKVFLECVQDMDHENMFWYRQDPGLGLRLIYFSYDVKMKEKGDIPEGYSVSREKKERFSLILESASTNQTSMYLCASSPTSTRTEQFFGPGTRLTVL.

This clonotype was seen many times. The rearrangement links TRBV6-1 to TRBJ2-3; TRBD2 might be the D (6 bases). The CDR3 loop spans 15 amino acids. Trimming removed 6 bases from V and 2 bases from J, with 15 bases in between. CDR1 is MNHNS, CDR2 SASEGT, per germline. CDR3 region: CASRGGLSFTDTQYF. The CDR3 DNA reads TGTGCCAGCAGGGGGGGACTTTCCTTCACAGATACGCAGTATTTT.

This clonotype was picked up a small number of times. V gene TRBV28 combines with J gene TRBJ1-2; D call uncertain. This CDR3 spans 14 amino acids. The V end lost 7 bases, the J end lost 0 bases, and 12 bases lay between the germline ends. Germline V gene lookup returns CDR1 MDHEN and CDR2 SYDVKM. The CDR3 reads CASKPYEANYGYTF. For the CDR3, the DNA is TGTGCCAGCAAACCCTACGAGGCTAACTATGGCTACACCTTC.

V is TRBV9 and J is TRBJ2-5; a weak D match, TRBD2 (6 bases). Trimming cost V 5 bases and J 2 bases, with 16 bases left between them. This CDR3 region has 15 residues. The germline V gene encodes CDR1 SGDLS and CDR2 YYNGEE. CDR3 sequence (DNA): TGTGCCAGCAGTAAAGTATTCGGGGGTCAAGAGACCCAGTACTTC. Amino acids: CASSKVFGGQETQYF.

This clonotype was detected many times. V usage is TRBV7-9 and J usage is TRBJ1-2, with D unclear. CDR1 is SEHNR and CDR2 is FQNEAQ in the germline V gene (reference sequence). Trimming took 2 bases from V and 7 from J, leaving 11 bases between them. The CDR3 totals 13 residues. CDR3 nucleotides: TGTGCCAGCAGCTTACTTGAGGGTCTTGGCTACACCTTC. Amino acid sequence: CASSLLEGLGYTF. Using reference TRBV7-9 and TRBJ1-2 for the parts outside the CDR3, the full variable domain is DTGVSQNPRHKITKRGQNVTFRCDPISEHNRLYWYRQTLGQGPEFLTYFQNEAQLEKSRLLSDRFSAERPKGSFSTLEIQRTEQGDSAMYLCASSLLEGLGYTFGSGTRLTVV.

This clonotype came up many times. The chain employs TRBV7-2 and TRBJ2-1, with D perhaps TRBD2 (7 bases). Trimming took off 1 base at V and 12 bases at J, with 19 bases between the two ends. The V gene's germline CDR1 is SGHTA and CDR2 FQGNSA. This CDR3 comprises 15 residues. The CDR3 loop reads CASSLEGGLGSRQFF. The CDR3 DNA follows: TGTGCCAGCAGCTTAGAGGGGGGGTTGGGGTCTAGGCAGTTCTTC.

Here the CDR3 DNA reads TGTGCCAGCAGTTTAGGAGGGCTATCTGGCTACACCTTC. Protein: CASSLGGLSGYTF. V gene TRBV28 combines with J gene TRBJ1-2, with D unresolved. V was cut by 2 bases and J by 7 bases, with 11 bases left in between. Per germline, CDR1 MDHEN and CDR2 SYDVKM. The CDR3 is 13 amino acids.

This clonotype was counted many times. The V and J genes are TRBV14 and TRBJ1-3; D ambiguous. Germline-derived CDR1 and CDR2 are SGHDN and FVKESK. Deletions cut 1 base from V and 3 bases from J, with 10 bases between. CDR3 length equals 15 residues. The CDR3 region has the DNA TGTGCCAGCAGCCAAGGAGGTGGGCTTGGAAACACCATATATTTT. It yields the protein CASSQGGGLGNTIYF.

The chain has TRBV10-2 and TRBJ1-1; D is undetermined. The germline V gene encodes CDR1 WSHSY and CDR2 SAAADI. Trimming took 2 bases from V and 7 from J, leaving 11 bases between them. There are 13 residues in the CDR3. CDR3 sequence: CASSEPSAREAFF. CDR3 sequence (DNA): TGCGCCAGCAGTGAGCCTTCGGCCCGTGAAGCTTTCTTT.

This clonotype was seen a handful of times. This sequence joins TRBV29-1 and TRBJ1-2; D is perhaps TRBD1 (6 bases). The CDR3 has 12 residues. The V gene's germline CDR1 is SQVTM and CDR2 ANQGSEA. The CDR3 DNA reads TGCTGCGGACAGCACCTAAACTATGGCTACACCTTC. Protein sequence: CCGQHLNYGYTF.

This clonotype has a count of ten or more. The chain uses TRBV7-9 and TRBJ2-7; TRBD1 matches 10 bases. The CDR3 contains 16 residues. Trimming took 6 bases from V and 6 from J; bases not matched to a gene: 14. The germline gives CDR1 SEHNR, CDR2 FQNEAQ (reference sequence). CDR3 loop: CASSTRETGGFGEQYF. In DNA form, the CDR3 reads TGTGCCAGCAGTACCCGGGAGACAGGGGGCTTCGGCGAGCAGTACTTC.

V gene TRBV29-1 combines with J gene TRBJ2-3, with TRBD2 matching 14 bases. This CDR3 contains 18 residues. Germline CDR1 SQVTM, CDR2 ANQGSEA. V shed 1 base and J 2 bases; nucleotides not matched to a gene: 8. CDR3 bases: TGCAGCGTTGAAGGTCCAAGGACTAGCGGGAGGTACACAGATACGCAGTATTTT. Translated: CSVEGPRTSGRYTDTQYF.

This clonotype was observed many times. The genes are TRBV7-8 and TRBJ2-7, with 8 bases matching TRBD1. V lost 5 bases, J lost 1 base, and 7 bases stayed unmatched. The germline V gene has CDR1 SGHVS and CDR2 FQNEAQ. The CDR3 has 15 amino acids. The CDR3 sequence is CASSGRQGPSYEQYF. CDR3 DNA: TGTGCCAGCAGCGGGCGACAGGGGCCGTCCTACGAGCAGTACTTC.

This clonotype was observed many times. The chain uses TRBV12-3 or TRBV12-4 and TRBJ2-3; 8 nucleotides align to TRBD2. Losses at the gene ends were 7 bases for V and 8 bases for J; bases not matched to a gene: 11. This CDR3 region has 14 residues. The CDR3 is CASTLAGGGGTQYF. CDR3 nucleotide sequence: TGTGCCAGCACCCTTGCGGGGGGAGGAGGTACGCAGTATTTT.

V usage is TRBV6-2 or TRBV6-3 and J usage is TRBJ1-5, with 9 bases matching TRBD1. Looked up from germline, CDR1 is MNHEY and CDR2 is SVGEGT. V trimming: 6 bases; J trimming: 4 bases; junction bases outside the gene matches: 7. The CDR3 is made up of 15 amino acids. CDR3 coding DNA: TGTGCCAGCAGGAGGGACAGGGCGGGGAATCAGCCCCAGCATTTT. It is translated as CASRRDRAGNQPQHF.

There are many counts of this clonotype. The chain links TRBV7-2 to TRBJ2-3, with D maybe TRBD1 (6 bases). The CDR3 runs 15 residues. Germline values: CDR1 SGHTA, CDR2 FQGNSA. The V end was cut by 5 bases, the J end by 0 bases, with 12 bases between. In nucleotides, the CDR3 is TGTGCCAGCAGCCCGATGGGGGCTAGCACAGATACGCAGTATTTT. Encoded protein: CASSPMGASTDTQYF.

The gene calls are TRBV19 and TRBJ1-5, with D possibly TRBD1 on 5 matching bases. V dropped 5 bases and J dropped 1 base, with 18 bases sitting between them. Germline CDR1 reads LNHDA; CDR2 reads SQIVND (reference sequence). This CDR3 has 17 amino acids. For the CDR3, the DNA is TGTGCCAGTAGTTCTAGGGGAGGGGCCGGGAGCAATCAGCCCCAGCATTTT. This sequence encodes CASSSRGGAGSNQPQHF. The whole variable domain, remainder taken from reference TRBV19 and TRBJ1-5, is DGGITQSPKYLFRKEGQNVTLSCEQNLNHDAMYWYRQDPGQGLRLIYYSQIVNDFQKGDIAEGYSVSREKKESFPLTVTSAQKNPTAFYLCASSSRGGAGSNQPQHFGDGTRLSIL.

J is TRBJ1-2 and V is TRBV24-1, with 9 bases matching TRBD1. The CDR3 is made up of 16 amino acids. Per the germline V gene, CDR1 is KGHDR and CDR2 is SFDVKD. V trimming: 4 bases; J trimming: 0 bases; junction bases outside the gene matches: 5. The CDR3 DNA reads as TGTGCCACCAGTGACGGGGGACAGGGCGCTAACTATGGCTACACCTTC. It is translated as CATSDGGQGANYGYTF.

Details on this clonotype: This may arise from a read error, as a much more abundant clone is one base away. This sequence joins TRBV7-2 and TRBJ2-3; no definite D call. CDR1 is SGHTA, CDR2 FQGNSA, per germline. The CDR3 totals 14 residues. DNA of the CDR3: TGTGTCAGCAGCTTAGAGCTCGTTACAGATACGCAGTATTTT. Amino acid sequence: CVSSLELVTDTQYF.